This T cell receptor beta chain derives from a study of circulating CD8 cells and anti-PD-1 response in melanoma. Whole-study findings and limits: Patients included both untreated and previously treated individuals. No tumor material was available, so peptide assays assessed reactivity.

Germline CDR1 reads LNHDA; CDR2 reads SQIVND (reference sequence). V was trimmed by 3 bases and J by 4 bases, leaving 7 bases between them. There are 14 residues in the CDR3. Each library started from approximately 15 ng of total RNA using the QIAseq Immune Repertoire TCR panel. TCRdb re-called the reads through MiXCR, storing one row per CDR3 protein. Altogether fewer than 350 distinct CDR3 sequences are present, roughly 8% being singletons, with the ten largest covering 15% to 20%. In its sample, this clonotype ranks as medium-sized. The antigen is undetermined. With a much larger clone just one base away, this may be a read error. Four subsets defined by PD-1 and/or TIGIT were sorted from live CD3+CD8+TCRalphabeta+ cells.

The origin of this receptor is a human donor with melanoma. This chain joins TRBV19 and TRBJ2-6, with D uncertain. Sequences were derived from CD8+ T cells from PBMCs, sampled at baseline or after one month of anti-PD-1 therapy (not recorded which). The CDR3 nucleotides read TGTGCCAGTAGTATGGGGTGCGGGGCCAACGTCCTGACTTTC. It encodes CASSMGCGANVLTF.